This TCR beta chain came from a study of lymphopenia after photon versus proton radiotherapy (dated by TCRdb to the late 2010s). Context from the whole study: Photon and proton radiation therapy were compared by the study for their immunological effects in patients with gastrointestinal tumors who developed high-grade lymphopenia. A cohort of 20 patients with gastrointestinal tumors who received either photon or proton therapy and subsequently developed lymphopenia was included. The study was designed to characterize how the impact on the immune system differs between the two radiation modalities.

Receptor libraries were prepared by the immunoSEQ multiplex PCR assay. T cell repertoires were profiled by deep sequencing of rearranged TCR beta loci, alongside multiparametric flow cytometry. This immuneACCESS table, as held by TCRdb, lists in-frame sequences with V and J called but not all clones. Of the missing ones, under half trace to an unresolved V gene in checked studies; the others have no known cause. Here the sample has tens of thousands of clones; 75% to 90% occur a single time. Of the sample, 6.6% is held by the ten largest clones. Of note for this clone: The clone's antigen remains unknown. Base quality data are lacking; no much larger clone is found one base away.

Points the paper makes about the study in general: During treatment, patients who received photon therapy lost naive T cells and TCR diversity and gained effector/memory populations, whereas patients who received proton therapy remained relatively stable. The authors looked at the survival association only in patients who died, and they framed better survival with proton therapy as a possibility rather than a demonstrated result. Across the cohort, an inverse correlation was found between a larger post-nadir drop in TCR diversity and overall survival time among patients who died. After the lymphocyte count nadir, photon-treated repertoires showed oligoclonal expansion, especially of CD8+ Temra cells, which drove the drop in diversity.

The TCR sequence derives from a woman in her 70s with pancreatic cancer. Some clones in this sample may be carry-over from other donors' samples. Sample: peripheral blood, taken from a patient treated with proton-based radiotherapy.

CDR3 loop: CAISDRDRAVEAFF. The nucleotide sequence reads TGTGCCATCAGTGACCGGGACAGGGCGGTTGAAGCTTTCTTT. The chain was built from TRBV10-3 and TRBJ1-1; the central 9 bases match TRBD1. From the germline V gene, CDR1 is ENHRY and CDR2 is SYGVKD. Relative to germline, V is missing 3 bases and J is missing 7 bases, with 6 bases of the junction outside any gene match. The CDR3 contains 14 residues, cysteine and phenylalanine counted. Left in the record is the CDR3 DNA by itself, 42 bases read in frame from the first base.